The rows below give T cell receptor beta chains drawn from one sample of a study of patients and donors after allogeneic stem cell transplantation. MiXCR, run by TCRdb on the RT-PCR reads, gives a single entry per CDR3 protein. The repertoire holds 400,000 to 500,000 distinct CDR3 sequences, with 15% to 20% as singletons. What was sequenced was blood, either unsorted or a sorted T cell fraction (not recorded which). Every receptor here comes from a human donor who was either an allogeneic HSCT recipient or a stem cell or donor lymphocyte infusion donor (not recorded which). It is not recorded whose cells these are; they may come from a transplant donor. Each CDR3 is given with its conserved first and last residue. Each record gives: V gene, D gene, CDR3 protein. The D gene is left open where the match is weak.

>TRBV5-8|-
CASSLDTQYF
>TRBV2|-
CASSTQGKEGQPQHF
>TRBV7-9|TRBD2
CASSSSGAGNTGELFF
>TRBV9|-
CASSSRRARGQQYF
>TRBV4-1|TRBD1
CASSQHDRGSYNEQFF
>TRBV18|-
CASSPLVAENTIYGYTF
>TRBV24-1|-
CATSDPSIGEQFF
>TRBV30|-
CAWSGLAEQFF
>TRBV28|-
CASNPWSLDDEQFF
>TRBV20-1|TRBD2
CSARPLRGGWDTQYF
>TRBV20-1|TRBD1
CSATMGQGRESGYTF
>TRBV7-3|TRBD2
CASSLPLVTSGRSYEQYF
>TRBV12-3/TRBV12-4|-
CASLSKDRTDTQYF
>TRBV10-3|-
CAIRGGETQYF
>TRBV12-3/TRBV12-4|-
CASSPGDRQETQYF
>TRBV7-2|-
CASSLTGPTGELFF
>TRBV11-3|TRBD2
CASSSWTSGGTGELFF
>TRBV6-5|TRBD1
CASSYVGQASYEQYF
>TRBV10-3|TRBD1
CAIRTGTGTDTQYF
>TRBV5-1|-
CASSAHGVGEETQYF
>TRBV5-1|TRBD2
CASSSLAGVSFEQFF
>TRBV24-1|TRBD2
CATSAASGVLGEQFF
>TRBV29-1|TRBD1
CSARDRGTETQYF
>TRBV10-3|TRBD2
CAINAAGGNTDTQYF
>TRBV11-1|TRBD1
CASSLGDRGRETQYF
>TRBV9|-
CASSVGGLPSTGELFF
>TRBV25-1|TRBD2
CASRLTSGALNEQFF
>TRBV7-9|-
CASSFGVYGYTF